The rows below give T cell receptor beta chains drawn from one sample of a study of blood T cell repertoires in COVID-19. Using immunoSEQ multiplex PCR, the repertoire was profiled, and TCRdb retains in-frame clones only, with some absent. This sample has 50,000 to 65,000 clones; around 88% occur once, and the top ten carry over 4%. Material: peripheral blood. Source of these receptors: a man between 60 and 75 years old with acute or convalescent COVID-19. Each CDR3 is given with its conserved first and last residue. A D gene is named only where the DNA matches it firmly. Not all rows give a size; the values are once, few, many and, for expanded clones, a class.

V | size | D | CDR3
TRBV2 | - | TRBD2 | CASRGLAGSEQFF
TRBV6-6 | - | TRBD1 | CASSYGTAGDTQYF
TRBV27 | - | TRBD1 | CASSLHRGLYNEQFF
TRBV7-2 | - | TRBD1 | CASSSRQGHSEAFF
TRBV28 | - | - | CASRTITAPSGANVLTF
TRBV6-1 | - | - | CASSEADSGQPQHF
TRBV10-3 | - | - | CAISRGPYEQYF
TRBV5-1 | - | TRBD1 | CASSLRGRQGLTDTQYF
TRBV7-6 | few | - | CASSLVGGSYEQYF
TRBV14 | - | TRBD1 | CASSKPGQGRHNEQFF
TRBV6-5 | once | TRBD1 | CASSTTGEGYTF
TRBV4-1 | - | TRBD2 | CASSQGLAGGSYNEQFF
TRBV7-3 | - | TRBD1 | CASSIQGGNTEAFF
TRBV28 | once | - | CASHRQGRGSYEQYF
TRBV18 | - | TRBD1 | CASSLGQGGHYGYTF
TRBV12-3/TRBV12-4 | - | - | CASSLGLDEQFF
TRBV9 | - | - | CASSTGGPDTQYF
TRBV5-1 | - | TRBD2 | CASSLMAGVGETQYF
TRBV6-1 | - | TRBD1 | CASSEDRGRGQPQHF
TRBV7-3 | - | - | CASSPGGYGVETQYF
TRBV5-1 | - | TRBD2 | CASRSGTSANTDTQYF
TRBV5-8 | - | - | CASSFTGQPQHF
TRBV7-6 | - | TRBD2 | CASSGGSRGGRNEQFF
TRBV6-6 | - | TRBD2 | CASSYGGLGPETQYF